The 8 T cell receptor beta chains presented below share a single source sample, sequenced in a study of cytomegalovirus exposure and HLA in healthy donors. Both 60 Vbeta primers and 13 Jbeta primers went into the PCR. Libraries were prepared by immunoSEQ multiplex PCR; TCRdb keeps only in-frame clonotypes and omits some of them. The data contain 150,000 to 200,000 clones, about 70% of them singletons. Sequenced material: PBMCs. These receptors came from a woman in her 30s in good health and CMV-seronegative.

The chain has TRBV7-3 and TRBJ2-5; TRBD2 matches at 9 bases. The ends lost 5 bases at V and 3 bases at J; junction bases unmatched: 10. This CDR3 spans 16 amino acids. Germline lookup yields CDR1 SGHTA and CDR2 FQGTGA. Here the CDR3 DNA reads TGTGCCAGCAGCCCCCTAGGCGGGGGGGGAAAAGAGACCCAGTACTTC. Translated: CASSPLGGGGKETQYF.

This chain uses TRBV6-6 with TRBJ2-1, with 7 positions matching TRBD2. The J segment lost 0 bases and the V segment lost 6 bases, leaving 8 bases of the junction unmatched. This CDR3 comprises 16 residues. CDR1 MNHNY and CDR2 SVGAGI come from the germline V gene (reference sequence). The CDR3 DNA reads TGTGCCAGCAGACGGGAGCGGGGTAGCTCCTACAATGAGCAGTTCTTC. It translates to CASRRERGSSYNEQFF.

The V call is TRBV15, the J call TRBJ2-7; TRBD2 agrees at 9 bases. V shed 3 bases, J shed 2 bases, and the junction held 2 bases outside the gene matches. The CDR3 is 14 residues long. The V gene's germline CDR1 is LNHNV and CDR2 YYDKDF (reference sequence). The DNA for the CDR3 is TGTGCCACCAGCAGGACTAGCGGAACCTACGAGCAGTACTTC. Residues: CATSRTSGTYEQYF.

V is TRBV4-1 and J is TRBJ1-2; a possible D gene is TRBD1 (6 bases). The CDR3 extends over 15 amino acids. In germline, CDR1 is MGHRA, CDR2 YSYEKL. V was trimmed by 3 bases and J by 10 bases, leaving 21 bases between them. The CDR3 loop is CASSHSDRGAGDYTF. As DNA, the CDR3 is TGCGCCAGCAGCCACTCCGACCGGGGGGCGGGGGACTACACCTTC.

The V and J genes are TRBV19 and TRBJ1-1; perhaps TRBD1 as D (5 bases). Germline V lookup: CDR1 LNHDA, CDR2 SQIVND (reference sequence). The CDR3 spans 13 residues. Trimming stripped 5 bases from V and 6 bases from J, with 13 bases between. CDR3 region: CASSARSGAEAFF. For the CDR3, the DNA is TGTGCCAGTAGTGCAAGATCGGGGGCTGAAGCTTTCTTT. The entire variable domain, with the rest obtained from reference TRBV19 and TRBJ1-1, is as follows: DGGITQSPKYLFRKEGQNVTLSCEQNLNHDAMYWYRQDPGQGLRLIYYSQIVNDFQKGDIAEGYSVSREKKESFPLTVTSAQKNPTAFYLCASSARSGAEAFFGQGTRLTVV.

Note on this clone: At one end, the junction sequence differs from germline, possibly due to a read error. The gene calls are TRBV11-1 and TRBJ2-1, with 10 nucleotides matching TRBD2. Germline lookup yields CDR1 SGHAT and CDR2 FQDESV (reference sequence). The CDR3 totals 14 residues. CDR3 nucleotides: TGTGCCAGCAAGCGGGAGGGATCCTCCAATGAGCAGTTCTTC. This codes for CASKREGSSNEQFF.

In DNA, the CDR3 is TGTGCCAGCAGCTCAGACAGGGATGGGGCCATTCAGTACTTC. Protein sequence: CASSSDRDGAIQYF. V gene TRBV7-9 combines with J gene TRBJ2-4, with 7 bases that match TRBD1. The CDR3 consists of 14 residues. Trimming took 4 bases from V and 9 from J; bases not matched to a gene: 9. Germline V CDR1 and CDR2: SEHNR, FQNEAQ (reference sequence).

This chain joins TRBV9 and TRBJ1-6; 8 bases are a match to TRBD1. In germline, CDR1 is SGDLS, CDR2 YYNGEE. This CDR3 comprises 17 residues. Losses at the gene ends were 0 bases for V and 7 bases for J; bases not matched to a gene: 9. The CDR3 nucleotides are TGTGCCAGCAGCGTAGGCCCAGGACAGGGCCTAAATTCACCCCTCCACTTT. Protein product: CASSVGPGQGLNSPLHF.